This TCR beta chain came from a study of blood T cells in healthy people across ages. Germline V gene sequence: CDR1 LGHDT, CDR2 YNNKEL (reference sequence). This CDR3 has 17 residues. The junction had 13 bases not matched to a gene; V was cut back by 1 base and J by 9 bases. With a J-beta primer mix and a sample-barcoded 5' primer, a second PCR ran 7 to 11 cycles. MiXCR was run by TCRdb on the 5' RACE reads, yielding one entry per CDR3 protein. This sample has hundreds of thousands of distinct CDR3 sequences; 40% to 65% occur once, and the top ten carry roughly 12%. This clonotype was seen more than once but under ten times.

V gene TRBV3-1 combines with J gene TRBJ2-1; 9 positions agree with TRBD2. Input material: blood. The sequence was obtained from a woman older than 75 in good health. CDR3 DNA: TGTGCCAGCAGCCAAGGCGGCCGTTGGCGGGGGGGCGTTGAGCAGTTCTTC. The encoded protein is CASSQGGRWRGGVEQFF.